This TCR beta chain was recovered during a study of blood T cell repertoires in COVID-19. On the study more broadly: COVID-19 samples collected from the United States, Italy and Spain covered acute and convalescent phases. PBMCs, B-cell-depleted T cells, or T cells were the source of the cDNA or gDNA that made up the material.

Method: immunoSEQ multiplex PCR; TCRdb's copy keeps in-frame clones and lacks some. The sample consists of around 150,000 clones, 85% to 95% of them appearing once. The CDR3 extends over 15 amino acids. Germline CDR1 and CDR2: SNHLY and FYNNEI. The V segment lost 8 bases and the J segment 3 bases; nucleotides outside the gene matches: 11. The TCR sequence derives from a woman aged 50 to 60 with acute or convalescent COVID-19. Sequenced material: peripheral blood. The chain uses TRBV2 and TRBJ2-7; 9 bases fit TRBD1. CDR3 loop: CASWRGTGPRYEQYF. CDR3 in DNA: TGTGCCAGCTGGAGGGGGACAGGGCCCCGCTACGAGCAGTACTTC.